The 5 T cell receptor beta chains presented below share a single source sample, sequenced in a study of blood T cell repertoires in COVID-19. The data were produced by immunoSEQ multiplex PCR, yet TCRdb's version contains in-frame clones alone and is incomplete. The sample has hundreds of thousands of clones; 87% are singletons. The sequenced sample consisted of peripheral blood. Receptor source: a woman aged 40 to 50 who had recovered from COVID-19.

The V call is TRBV10-3, the J call TRBJ1-2; TRBD1 agrees at 9 bases. The J segment lost 0 bases and the V segment lost 4 bases, leaving 6 bases of the junction unmatched. CDR3 length equals 16 residues. The germline V gene has CDR1 ENHRY and CDR2 SYGVKD. This chain's CDR3 is CAISGDREISNYGYTF. The CDR3 nucleotides read TGTGCCATCAGTGGGGACAGGGAGATTTCTAACTATGGCTACACCTTC.

V is TRBV3-1 (or the pseudogene TRBV3-2) and J is TRBJ1-2, with TRBD1 as a possible D gene (6 bases). This CDR3 is 12 amino acids long. V shed 8 bases and J shed 2 bases, with 9 bases lying between them. CDR1 and CDR2 (germline): LGHDT, YNNKEL (reference sequence). The CDR3 coding sequence is TGTGCCAGCGGACAGACAAACTATGGCTACACCTTC. It encodes CASGQTNYGYTF.

This clone has a handful of counts. This rearrangement joins TRBV5-1 to TRBJ1-5, with D perhaps TRBD1 (5 bases). Between the trimmed V and J ends, which lost 4 bases and 3 bases, there was a span of 14 bases. CDR1 and CDR2 from the germline V gene are SGHRS and YFSETQ. This CDR3 is built from 15 residues. DNA for the CDR3: TGCGCCAGCAGCCCCGGAGGGGCAGTCAATCAGCCCCAGCATTTT. This codes for CASSPGGAVNQPQHF.

This clone was recorded once. Here the CDR3 reads CASSVQGRYEQFF. CDR3 nucleotides: TGTGCCAGCAGCGTCCAGGGGAGATATGAGCAGTTCTTC. The V and J genes are TRBV9 and TRBJ2-1; D is perhaps TRBD1 (6 bases). The germline V and J ends were trimmed by 2 bases and 8 bases, with 11 bases remaining between them. The CDR3 covers 13 residues. Germline CDR1 and CDR2: SGDLS and YYNGEE. Together with reference TRBV9 and TRBJ2-1, the CDR3 gives the full variable domain: DSGVTQTPKHLITATGQRVTLRCSPRSGDLSVYWYQQSLDQGLQFLIQYYNGEERAKGNILERFSAQQFPDLHSELNLSSLELGDSALYFCASSVQGRYEQFFGPGTRLTVL.

The rearrangement joins TRBV27 to TRBJ1-2, with 7 bases matching TRBD1. In germline, CDR1 is MNHEY, CDR2 SMNVEV (reference sequence). V dropped 4 bases and J dropped 6; count of bases not matched to a gene: 11. The CDR3 totals 15 residues. As DNA, the CDR3 is TGTGCCAGCAGTTCGATCGACAGGGAAAGTAATGGCTACACCTTC. Protein sequence: CASSSIDRESNGYTF.